Listed below are T cell receptor beta chains from one sample, sequenced in a study of CD8+ T cells in alopecia areata. Only in-frame clones appear in the TCRdb table, and some are missing; sequencing was by immunoSEQ multiplex PCR. The sample carries 190,000 or so clones, under 60% recorded once. The sample was CD8+ T cells sorted from blood, taken at week 24, from a patient treated with tofacitinib. These receptors were taken from a human donor with alopecia areata. Each CDR3 is given with its conserved first and last residue. Each record gives: D gene, clone size, J gene, V gene, CDR3 DNA, CDR3 protein. A D gene is named only where the DNA matches it firmly. Some rows mark clone size as missing; the rest say once, few, many or name a class of expanded clone.

- | - | TRBJ2-5 | TRBV7-9 | TGTGCCAGCAGCGAGGCGTTAGGGCTAAGGGAAGAGACCCAGTACTTC | CASSEALGLREETQYF
- | - | TRBJ1-2 | TRBV27 | TGTGCCAGTGGTCGTTCGGGGGTCAACTATGGCTACACCTTC | CASGRSGVNYGYTF
TRBD1 | few | TRBJ1-1 | TRBV29-1 | TGCAGCGTCACAGGGGGGACTGAAGCTTTCTTT | CSVTGGTEAFF
- | few | TRBJ2-2 | TRBV30 | TGTGCCTGGAAACTCACCGGGGAGCTGTTTTTT | CAWKLTGELFF
- | once | TRBJ2-7 | TRBV19 | TGTGCCAGTAGTATAGGAACAGGGAGCTCCTACGAGCAGTACTTC | CASSIGTGSSYEQYF
- | - | TRBJ1-2 | TRBV13 | TGTGCCAGCAGCTCTCGGGACCCTGGGGGCTACACCTTC | CASSSRDPGGYTF
TRBD1 | few | TRBJ2-1 | TRBV14 | TGTGCCAGCAGCCAAGCCGGGACAGGACAGTTCTTC | CASSQAGTGQFF
- | - | TRBJ1-1 | TRBV7-9 | TGTGCCAGCAGCGAAAGACAGGAGAACACTGAAGCTTTCTTT | CASSERQENTEAFF
- | - | TRBJ2-6 | TRBV27 | TGTGCCAGCAGTTTGGTCTCCTCTGGGGCCAACGTCCTGACTTTC | CASSLVSSGANVLTF
TRBD1 | few | TRBJ1-1 | TRBV5-1 | TGCGCCAGCAGCTTGGTAACCGGGACAGGGGTCCCAATGAACACTGAAGCTTTCTTT | CASSLVTGTGVPMNTEAFF
- | - | TRBJ2-5 | TRBV11-2 | TGTGCCAGCACCCTTACTTTCGGGCAGCAAGAGACCCAGTACTTC | CASTLTFGQQETQYF
- | - | TRBJ2-1 | TRBV19 | TGTGCCAGTACTTCAGGTTACCCGAACTCCTACAATGAGCAGTTCTTC | CASTSGYPNSYNEQFF
- | - | TRBJ2-7 | TRBV20-1 | TGCAGCGCCCGGTCGGGTGAGCAGTACTTC | CSARSGEQYF
- | - | TRBJ1-2 | TRBV30 | TGTGCCTGGAGGTCGTTCTATGGCTACACCTTC | CAWRSFYGYTF
- | - | TRBJ1-2 | TRBV6-5 | TGTGCCAGCAGTTACCGCGCAGGGACTTATGGCTACACCTTC | CASSYRAGTYGYTF
- | few | TRBJ2-5 | TRBV15 | TGTGCCACCAGCAGCGAAATGAGGGAGACCCAGTACTTC | CATSSEMRETQYF
- | - | TRBJ2-3 | TRBV13 | TGTGCCAGCAGACTAGGGCGGTCAGATACGCAGTATTTT | CASRLGRSDTQYF
- | once | TRBJ2-7 | TRBV30 | TGTGCCTGGAGTGATCCCTACGAGCAGTACTTC | CAWSDPYEQYF
- | - | TRBJ2-2 | TRBV11-3 | TGTGCCAGCAGCCCAAAAACCTCAAGAGAGCTGTTTTTT | CASSPKTSRELFF
- | - | TRBJ2-5 | TRBV7-9 | TGTGCCAGCAGCTTAGTTTTCTACCAAGAGACCCAGTACTTC | CASSLVFYQETQYF
TRBD2 | few | TRBJ2-3 | TRBV6-5 | TGTGCCAGCAGTTACAAGCGGGGGAGTAGCACAGATACGCAGTATTTT | CASSYKRGSSTDTQYF
TRBD2 | - | TRBJ2-5 | TRBV7-3 | TGTGCCAGCAGCTTAACTAGCGGGAGTCAAGAGACCCAGTACTTC | CASSLTSGSQETQYF
- | - | TRBJ2-7 | TRBV4-1 | TGCGCCAGCAGCCAAGAGAGCCTTAGCTCCTACGAGCAGTACTTC | CASSQESLSSYEQYF
TRBD1 | few | TRBJ2-3 | TRBV29-1 | TGCAGCGTGCGGGACAGGGTTGCAGATACGCAGTATTTT | CSVRDRVADTQYF
TRBD1 | - | TRBJ2-7 | TRBV13 | TGTGCCAGCAGCCGACGACAGGGGCCAGGGTGGCAGTACTTC | CASSRRQGPGWQYF
- | - | TRBJ1-1 | TRBV5-6 | TGTGCCAGCAGCTATCCCTCCGATGGCACTGAAGCTTTCTTT | CASSYPSDGTEAFF
- | - | TRBJ2-2 | TRBV10-3 | TGTGCCATCCGTAGGCCATACCAGGAAAGGGACACCGGGGAGCTGTTTTTT | CAIRRPYQERDTGELFF
- | - | TRBJ1-2 | TRBV9 | TGTGCCAGCAGCGAGGGCTGGAGGGAAGGAAATGGCTACACCTTC | CASSEGWREGNGYTF
- | few | TRBJ2-7 | TRBV4-2 | TGTGCCAGCAGCCAAGGGCCCGAGACACCAACTTACGAGCAGTACTTC | CASSQGPETPTYEQYF
TRBD1 | few | TRBJ1-1 | TRBV4-1 | TGCGCCAGCAGCCCAACCGGGACAGAAATGAACACTGAAGCTTTCTTT | CASSPTGTEMNTEAFF
TRBD2 | few | TRBJ2-1 | TRBV7-2 | TGTGCCAGCAGTCGACGACTAGCGGAATACAATGAGCAGTTCTTC | CASSRRLAEYNEQFF
TRBD1 | many | TRBJ1-2 | TRBV7-6 | TGTGCCAGCAGCTCCGGGACAGGGGATCAATATGGCTACACCTTC | CASSSGTGDQYGYTF
- | - | TRBJ1-5 | TRBV2 | TGTGCCAGCAGCGCCGCGACGGCGAATCAGCCCCAGCATTTT | CASSAATANQPQHF
TRBD2 | - | TRBJ2-7 | TRBV2 | TGTGCCAGCAGTGAAGAAGGCGGGGGGTTGGGTGAGCAGTACTTC | CASSEEGGGLGEQYF
- | - | TRBJ1-2 | TRBV6-5 | TGTGCCAGCAGTTATCCAGGGTACTATGGCTACACCTTC | CASSYPGYYGYTF
- | - | TRBJ2-4 | TRBV6-1 | TGTGCCAGCAGTGAAGGGGGACACCGTATGGACAAAAACATTCAGTACTTC | CASSEGGHRMDKNIQYF
- | - | TRBJ1-6 | TRBV2 | TGTGCCACCTTGGACTCCTATAATTCACCCCTCCACTTT | CATLDSYNSPLHF
TRBD2 | - | TRBJ2-2 | TRBV6-5 | TGTGCCAGCAGTTTCTCGGGGGGGGCAAGCACCGGGGAGCTGTTTTTT | CASSFSGGASTGELFF
- | few | TRBJ2-1 | TRBV2 | TGTGCCAGCAGGAAGAAAGGGGAAAGCTCCTACAATGAGCAGTTCTTC | CASRKKGESSYNEQFF
TRBD2 | - | TRBJ2-2 | TRBV5-6 | TGTGCCAGCAGCTTGGCCGGGGGGATGCTAGACGGGGAGCTGTTTTTT | CASSLAGGMLDGELFF
TRBD1 | few | TRBJ2-1 | TRBV29-1 | TGCAGCGTGGGGACAGGCGAGTTCTTC | CSVGTGEFF
- | few | TRBJ1-2 | TRBV29-1 | TGCAGCGTGGGGTGGGGAGGGTATGGCTACACCTTC | CSVGWGGYGYTF
TRBD1 | - | TRBJ2-3 | TRBV5-6 | TGTGCCAGCAGCGCCTGGAGGGGGACAGGGTCATATACGCAGTATTTT | CASSAWRGTGSYTQYF
- | once | TRBJ2-5 | TRBV28 | TGTGCCAGCAGGATGACACAAAGGCGAGAGACCCAGTACTTC | CASRMTQRRETQYF
TRBD1 | few | TRBJ2-2 | TRBV25-1 | TGTGCCAGCAGAACAGGGGCCGGGGAGCTGTTTTTT | CASRTGAGELFF
TRBD2 | - | TRBJ2-5 | TRBV5-1 | TGCGCCAGCAAGACTAGCGGGGGGCTACAAGAGACCCAGTACTTC | CASKTSGGLQETQYF
- | - | TRBJ1-1 | TRBV19 | TGTGCCAGTAGTATCACCCTGATTGGGAGTAACACTGAAGCTTTCTTT | CASSITLIGSNTEAFF
TRBD1 | - | TRBJ1-3 | TRBV2 | TGTGCCAGCATTAGTCCCCGGGACAGCTACTCTGGAAACACCATATATTTT | CASISPRDSYSGNTIYF
TRBD1 | - | TRBJ2-7 | TRBV6-6 | TGTGCCAGCTCGCAGGGGGCCTTTGAGTACTTC | CASSQGAFEYF